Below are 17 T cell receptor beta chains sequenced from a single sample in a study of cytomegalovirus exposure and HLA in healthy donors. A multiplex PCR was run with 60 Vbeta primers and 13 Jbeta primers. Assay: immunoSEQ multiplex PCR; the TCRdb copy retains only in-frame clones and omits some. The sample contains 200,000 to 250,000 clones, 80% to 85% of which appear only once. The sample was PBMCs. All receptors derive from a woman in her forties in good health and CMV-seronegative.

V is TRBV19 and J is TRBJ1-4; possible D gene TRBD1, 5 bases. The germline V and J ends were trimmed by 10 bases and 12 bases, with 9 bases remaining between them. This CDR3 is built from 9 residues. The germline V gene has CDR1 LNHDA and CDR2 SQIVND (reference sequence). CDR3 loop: CATLTELFF. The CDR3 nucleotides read TGTGCCACCTTGACAGAACTGTTTTTT.

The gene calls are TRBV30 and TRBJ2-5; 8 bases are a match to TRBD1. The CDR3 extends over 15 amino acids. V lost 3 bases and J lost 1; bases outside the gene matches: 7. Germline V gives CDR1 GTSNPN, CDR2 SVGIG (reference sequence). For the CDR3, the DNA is TGTGCCTGGAGGAATCTGGGACAGGCCCAAGAGACCCAGTACTTC. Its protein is CAWRNLGQAQETQYF. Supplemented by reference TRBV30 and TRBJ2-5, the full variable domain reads SQTIHQWPATLVQPVGSPLSLECTVEGTSNPNLYWYRQAAGRGLQLLFYSVGIGQISSEVPQNLSASRPQDRQFILSSKKLLLSDSGFYLCAWRNLGQAQETQYFGPGTRLLVL.

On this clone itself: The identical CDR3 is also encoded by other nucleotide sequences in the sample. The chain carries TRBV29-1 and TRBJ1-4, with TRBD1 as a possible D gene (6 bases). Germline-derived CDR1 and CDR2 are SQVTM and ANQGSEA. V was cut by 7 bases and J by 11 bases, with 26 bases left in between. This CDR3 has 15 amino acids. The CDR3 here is CSAPSKGVIEEKLFF. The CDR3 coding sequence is TGCAGCGCCCCGAGCAAGGGGGTGATAGAGGAGAAACTGTTTTTT.

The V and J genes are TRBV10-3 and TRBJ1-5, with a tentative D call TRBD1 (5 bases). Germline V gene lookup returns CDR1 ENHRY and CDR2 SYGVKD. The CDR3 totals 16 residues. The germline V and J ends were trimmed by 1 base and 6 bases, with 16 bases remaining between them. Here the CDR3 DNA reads TGTGCCATCAGTGAGTATGGGGCAGGGCTAGGTCAGCCCCAGCATTTT. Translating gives CAISEYGAGLGQPQHF.

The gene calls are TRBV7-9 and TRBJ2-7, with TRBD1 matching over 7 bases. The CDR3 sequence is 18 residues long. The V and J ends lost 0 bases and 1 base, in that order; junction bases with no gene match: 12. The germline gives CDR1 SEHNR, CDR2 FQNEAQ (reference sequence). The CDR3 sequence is CASSLAGSRDSWSYEQYF. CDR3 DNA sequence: TGTGCCAGCAGCTTAGCGGGTTCCCGGGACAGCTGGTCCTACGAGCAGTACTTC.

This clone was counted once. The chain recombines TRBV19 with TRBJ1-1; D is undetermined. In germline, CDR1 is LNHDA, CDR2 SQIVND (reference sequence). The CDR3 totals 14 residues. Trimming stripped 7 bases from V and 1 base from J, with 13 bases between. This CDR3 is CASNSWSQNTEAFF. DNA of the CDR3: TGTGCCAGTAACTCTTGGTCTCAGAACACTGAAGCTTTCTTT.

CDR3 protein: CASNAGGAGANVLTF. In DNA, the CDR3 is TGTGCCAGCAATGCAGGGGGCGCTGGGGCCAACGTCCTGACTTTC. The chain combines TRBV2 with TRBJ2-6; TRBD1 aligns across 8 bases. V lost 7 bases to trimming and J lost 2 bases; unmatched junction nucleotides: 4. Per the germline V gene, CDR1 is SNHLY and CDR2 is FYNNEI. The CDR3 runs 15 residues.

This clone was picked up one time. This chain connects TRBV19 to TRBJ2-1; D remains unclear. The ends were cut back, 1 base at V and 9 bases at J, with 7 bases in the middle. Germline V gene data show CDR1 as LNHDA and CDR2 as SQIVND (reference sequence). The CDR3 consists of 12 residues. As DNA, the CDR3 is TGTGCCAGTAGTATAGGGTCGGTTGAGCAGTTCTTC. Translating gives CASSIGSVEQFF.

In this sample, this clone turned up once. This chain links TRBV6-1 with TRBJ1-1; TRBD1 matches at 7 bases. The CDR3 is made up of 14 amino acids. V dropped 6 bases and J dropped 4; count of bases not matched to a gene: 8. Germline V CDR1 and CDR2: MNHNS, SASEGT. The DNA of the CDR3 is TGTGCCAGCAGCCTTTCTACAGGGGCCACTGAAGCTTTCTTT. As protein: CASSLSTGATEAFF.

In DNA form, the CDR3 reads TGTGCCAGCAGCGAAGGACTAGCGGGAGTGGTTTACAATGAGCAGTTCTTC. It yields the protein CASSEGLAGVVYNEQFF. This chain uses TRBV9 with TRBJ2-1; 13 bases align to TRBD2. The CDR3 has 17 residues. V lost 3 bases to trimming and J lost 4 bases; unmatched junction nucleotides: 7. Per the germline V gene, CDR1 is SGDLS and CDR2 is YYNGEE.

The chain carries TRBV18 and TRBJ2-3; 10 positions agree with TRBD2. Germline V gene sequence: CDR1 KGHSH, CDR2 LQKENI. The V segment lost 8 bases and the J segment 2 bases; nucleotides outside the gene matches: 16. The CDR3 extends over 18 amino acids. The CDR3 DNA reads TGTGCCAGCCCGATAGGGACGCGACTAGCGGGTATCACAGATACGCAGTATTTT. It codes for CASPIGTRLAGITDTQYF.

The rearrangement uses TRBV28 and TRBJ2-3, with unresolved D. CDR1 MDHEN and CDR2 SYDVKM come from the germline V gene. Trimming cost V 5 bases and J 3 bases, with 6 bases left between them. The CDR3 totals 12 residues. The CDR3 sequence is CASSTYTDTQYF. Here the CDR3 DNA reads TGTGCCAGCAGTACATATACAGATACGCAGTATTTT.

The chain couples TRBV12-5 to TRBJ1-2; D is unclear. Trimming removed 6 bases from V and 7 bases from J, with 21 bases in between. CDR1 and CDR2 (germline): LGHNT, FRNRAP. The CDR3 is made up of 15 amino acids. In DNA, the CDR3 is TGTGCTAGTGGCATCTCGGGGTCAGGTTGGAGTGGCTACACCTTC. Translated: CASGISGSGWSGYTF.

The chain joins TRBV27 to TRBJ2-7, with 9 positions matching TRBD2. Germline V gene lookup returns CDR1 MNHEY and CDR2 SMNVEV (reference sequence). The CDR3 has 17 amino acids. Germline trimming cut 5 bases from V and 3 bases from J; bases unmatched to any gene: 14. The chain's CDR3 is CASSPGTSRLVYYEQYF. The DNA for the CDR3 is TGTGCCAGCAGTCCCGGGACTAGCCGCCTCGTCTACTACGAGCAGTACTTC.

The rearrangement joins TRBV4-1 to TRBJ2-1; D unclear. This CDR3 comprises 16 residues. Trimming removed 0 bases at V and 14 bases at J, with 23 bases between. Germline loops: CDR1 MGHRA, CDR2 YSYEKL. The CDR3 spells CASSQDQNGPRTREFF. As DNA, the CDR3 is TGCGCCAGCAGCCAAGATCAGAATGGGCCCCGAACCCGTGAGTTCTTC.

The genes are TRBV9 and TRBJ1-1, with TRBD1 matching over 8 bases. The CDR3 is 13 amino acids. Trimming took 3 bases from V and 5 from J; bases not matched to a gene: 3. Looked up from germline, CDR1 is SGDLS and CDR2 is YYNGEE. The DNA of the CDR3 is TGTGCCAGCAGCGCTCACAGGGGGACTGAAGCTTTCTTT. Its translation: CASSAHRGTEAFF.

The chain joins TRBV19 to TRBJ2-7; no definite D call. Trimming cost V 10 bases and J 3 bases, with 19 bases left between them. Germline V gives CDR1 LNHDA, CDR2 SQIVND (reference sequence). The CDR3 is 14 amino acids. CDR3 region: CATRFGSALYEQYF. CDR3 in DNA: TGTGCCACGCGGTTCGGGTCGGCACTCTACGAGCAGTACTTC.